Listed here are 21 T cell receptor beta chains from one sample, sequenced in a study of T cells in Graves' hyperthyroidism and ophthalmopathy. Amplified regions were TCR beta CDR3 sequences from RNA transcripts. TCR CDR3 underwent first-round RT-PCR with the HTBI primer set. In TCRdb, the multiplex PCR reads were re-called with MiXCR into one record per CDR3 protein. The top ten clones hold under 55% of a sample with 300,000 to 400,000 distinct CDR3 sequences, roughly a fifth of them seen once. Sequenced input: blood. The receptors come from a woman aged 45 to 65 with Graves' hyperthyroidism.

The chain recombines TRBV9 with TRBJ2-7, with D tentatively TRBD1 or TRBD2 (7 bases each). The V gene's germline CDR1 is SGDLS and CDR2 YYNGEE. The CDR3 runs to 15 residues. Trimming removed 4 bases at V and 7 bases at J, with 21 bases between. CDR3: CASSPRTGSGGEQYF. CDR3 DNA sequence: TGTGCCAGCAGCCCGCGGACAGGCTCCGGGGGGGAGCAGTACTTC. Filled out from reference TRBV9 and TRBJ2-7, the complete variable domain reads DSGVTQTPKHLITATGQRVTLRCSPRSGDLSVYWYQQSLDQGLQFLIQYYNGEERAKGNILERFSAQQFPDLHSELNLSSLELGDSALYFCASSPRTGSGGEQYFGPGTRLTVT.

This clonotype was seen at least ten times. The chain uses TRBV11-2 and TRBJ2-2, with 7 nucleotides matching TRBD1. Per germline, CDR1 SGHAT and CDR2 FQNNGV. The CDR3 sequence is 15 residues long. The junction had 10 bases not matched to a gene; V was cut back by 5 bases and J by 7 bases. The CDR3 sequence is CASSLVRGLNGELFF. The CDR3 DNA sequence: TGTGCCAGCAGCCTCGTGAGGGGGCTAAACGGGGAGCTGTTTTTT.

This clonotype was recorded many times. CDR3 in amino acids: CASSQSDSYNSPLHF. CDR3 nucleotide sequence: TGTGCCAGCAGCCAATCGGACAGCTATAATTCACCCCTCCACTTT. The chain is built from TRBV11-1 and TRBJ1-6; tentative D call: TRBD1 (6 bases). CDR3 length: 15 amino acids. The V and J ends lost 5 bases and 3 bases respectively, with 11 bases between them. Germline values: CDR1 SGHAT, CDR2 FQDESV (reference sequence). Full variable domain (remainder filled in from reference TRBV11-1 and TRBJ1-6): EAEVAQSPRYKITEKSQAVAFWCDPISGHATLYWYRQILGQGPELLVQFQDESVVDDSQLPKDRFSAERLKGVDSTLKIQPAELGDSAMYLCASSQSDSYNSPLHFGNGTRLTVT.

Here the CDR3 reads CASSVDTAANTGELFF. The CDR3 nucleotides are TGTGCCAGCAGCGTAGATACAGCCGCGAACACCGGGGAGCTGTTTTTT. The chain recombines TRBV9 with TRBJ2-2; D not certain. Germline V gene lookup returns CDR1 SGDLS and CDR2 YYNGEE. This CDR3 spans 16 amino acids. Trimming removed 0 bases from V and 0 bases from J, with 9 bases in between.

This clonotype was counted at least ten times. V gene TRBV5-1 combines with J gene TRBJ1-1; maybe TRBD1 (6 bases). The V end lost 5 bases, the J end lost 2 bases, and 13 bases lay between the germline ends. The length of the CDR3 is 14 residues. Germline CDR1 is SGHRS and CDR2 is YFSETQ. The CDR3 DNA reads TGCGCCAGCAGTCAAGGGGACACAAACACTGAAGCTTTCTTT. Protein sequence: CASSQGDTNTEAFF.

This clonotype has more than one count but fewer than ten. V and J are TRBV28 and TRBJ2-7; possible D gene TRBD1, 7 bases. CDR3 length: 13 residues. Between the trimmed V and J ends, which lost 8 bases and 6 bases, there was a span of 17 bases. CDR1 MDHEN and CDR2 SYDVKM come from the germline V gene. CDR3 loop: CASRSGGICEQYF. The CDR3 region has the DNA TGTGCCAGCCGGTCAGGGGGGATCTGCGAGCAGTACTTC.

This clonotype showed up many times. V usage is TRBV5-4 and J usage is TRBJ2-1, with a weak D call TRBD2 (5 bases). This CDR3 has 13 residues. Trimming pared 4 bases from V and 4 bases from J, leaving 9 bases between. Germline V CDR1 and CDR2: SGHNT, YYREEE (reference sequence). The CDR3 sequence: CASSVDWYNEQFF. As DNA, the CDR3 is TGTGCCAGCAGCGTGGACTGGTACAATGAGCAGTTCTTC.

There are many counts of this clonotype. The chain couples TRBV12-3 or TRBV12-4 to TRBJ1-1, with TRBD1 identical over 7 bases. The CDR3 totals 13 residues. The V segment lost 6 bases and the J segment 1 base; nucleotides outside the gene matches: 2. CDR3 in amino acids: CASRRTGNTEAFF. The CDR3 DNA reads TGTGCCAGCAGGAGGACAGGGAACACTGAAGCTTTCTTT.

The chain recombines TRBV7-3 with TRBJ2-3, with a possible D match to TRBD1 (6 bases). This CDR3 has 18 residues. Germline-derived CDR1 and CDR2 are SGHTA and FQGTGA. Between the trimmed V and J ends, which lost 1 base and 0 bases, there was a span of 17 bases. CDR3 nucleotide sequence: TGTGCCAGCAGCTTAATCCCAGGACAGCCCTCTAGCACAGATACGCAGTATTTT. Protein product: CASSLIPGQPSSTDTQYF. The full variable domain, in which reference TRBV7-3 and TRBJ2-3 provide the parts outside the CDR3, is GAGVSQTPSNKVTEKGKYVELRCDPISGHTALYWYRQSLGQGPEFLIYFQGTGAADDSGLPNDRFFAVRPEGSVSTLKIQRTERGDSAVYLCASSLIPGQPSSTDTQYFGPGTRLTVL.

This rearrangement joins TRBV10-2 to TRBJ2-7; D may match TRBD1 or TRBD2 (5 bases each). The germline V gene has CDR1 WSHSY and CDR2 SAAADI. Trimming pared 7 bases from V and 6 bases from J, leaving 13 bases between. There are 12 residues in the CDR3. CDR3 amino acids: CASKGPGSEQYF. DNA for the CDR3: TGCGCCAGCAAGGGACCGGGTTCCGAGCAGTACTTC.

This clonotype showed up many times. The chain couples TRBV3-1 to TRBJ2-5; D gene ambiguous. Germline loops: CDR1 LGHDT, CDR2 YNNKEL (reference sequence). This CDR3 has 15 residues. The ends were cut back, 4 bases at V and 1 base at J, with 13 bases in the middle. CDR3 DNA: TGTGCCAGCAGCCGCACCGACTTGATCCAAGAGACCCAGTACTTC. It encodes CASSRTDLIQETQYF.

Regarding this clonotype: At one boundary the junction diverges from the germline segment, which might be a read error. The J gene is TRBJ1-5, the V gene TRBV30; TRBD1 might be the D (6 bases). CDR3 length: 15 amino acids. The germline CDR1 and CDR2 sequences are GTSNPN and SVGIG (reference sequence). The CDR3 bases are TGTGCCTGGAGTCACGGGACACTTAGCAATCAGCCCCGGCATTTT. Protein: CAWSHGTLSNQPRHF.

This clonotype came up a few times. The rearrangement joins TRBV4-2 to TRBJ2-2; TRBD2 aligns across 7 bases. V dropped 3 bases and J dropped 4; count of bases not matched to a gene: 5. CDR1 and CDR2 from the germline V gene are LGHNA and YNFKEQ. CDR3 length: 15 amino acids. CDR3 residues: CASSQGWGGTGELFF. The CDR3 nucleotides read TGTGCCAGCAGCCAGGGGTGGGGGGGCACCGGGGAGCTGTTTTTT.

The rearrangement links TRBV9 to TRBJ2-7; D perhaps matches TRBD2 (5 bases). This CDR3 region has 13 residues. Germline V gives CDR1 SGDLS, CDR2 YYNGEE. V was cut by 4 bases and J by 6 bases, with 14 bases left in between. The CDR3 loop reads CASSPTRVSEQYF. The CDR3 bases are TGTGCCAGCAGCCCGACGAGGGTGTCCGAGCAGTACTTC.

The J gene is TRBJ1-1, the V gene TRBV6-5; TRBD1 is a possible D gene (5 bases). Germline V gene sequence: CDR1 MNHEY, CDR2 SVGAGI. This CDR3 region has 19 residues. V shed 2 bases and J shed 2 bases, with 24 bases lying between them. CDR3 protein: CASSYRLPMRGKFNTEAFF. The DNA for the CDR3 is TGTGCCAGCAGTTACCGCCTTCCTATGAGGGGAAAGTTTAACACTGAAGCTTTCTTT.

This clonotype came up many times. The rearrangement uses TRBV5-1 and TRBJ1-1, with D perhaps TRBD1 (5 bases). Trimming took off 3 bases at V and 5 bases at J, with 14 bases between the two ends. CDR3 size: 14 residues. Per the germline V gene, CDR1 is SGHRS and CDR2 is YFSETQ. The CDR3, as DNA: TGCGCCAGCAGCTATGGTAGGGGTTGGACTGAAGCTTTCTTT. As protein: CASSYGRGWTEAFF. The whole variable domain, remainder taken from reference TRBV5-1 and TRBJ1-1, is KAGVTQTPRYLIKTRGQQVTLSCSPISGHRSVSWYQQTPGQGLQFLFEYFSETQRNKGNFPGRFSGRQFSNSRSEMNVSTLELGDSALYLCASSYGRGWTEAFFGQGTRLTVV.

This clonotype was recorded many times. This chain uses TRBV12-3 or TRBV12-4 with TRBJ1-5; a possible D gene is TRBD1 (5 bases). This CDR3 has 12 residues. Trimming took 7 bases from V and 7 from J, leaving 11 bases between them. The CDR3, as DNA: TGTGCCAGCACAGAGGGGCACCAGCCCCAGCATTTT. Translating it yields CASTEGHQPQHF.

V is TRBV5-5 and J is TRBJ1-5; D remains unclear. CDR3 size: 14 residues. Germline V CDR1 and CDR2: SGHKS, YYEKEE (reference sequence). Trimming stripped 1 base from V and 3 bases from J, with 8 bases between. CDR3 amino acids: CASSLPGLNQPQHF. CDR3 coding DNA: TGTGCCAGCAGCTTGCCAGGACTCAATCAGCCCCAGCATTTT.

This clonotype was picked up many times. The V and J genes are TRBV11-3 and TRBJ2-2; perhaps D is TRBD1 or TRBD2 (5 bases each). The CDR3 covers 16 residues. Trimming took 6 bases from V and 5 from J, leaving 19 bases between them. Germline values: CDR1 SGHNT, CDR2 YENEEA. The CDR3 spells CASSLRGTTTTGELFF. The CDR3 DNA reads as TGTGCCAGCAGTCTACGGGGCACGACGACGACCGGGGAGCTGTTTTTT.

This clonotype was counted ten times or more. The chain recombines TRBV28 with TRBJ2-2; D is perhaps TRBD2 (5 bases). Trimming removed 6 bases at V and 4 bases at J, with 15 bases between. The CDR3 has 15 residues. The germline V gene encodes CDR1 MDHEN and CDR2 SYDVKM. Here the CDR3 reads CASRPSLVITGELFF. Here the CDR3 DNA reads TGTGCCAGCAGACCTTCACTAGTAATCACCGGGGAGCTGTTTTTT.

There are a few counts of this clonotype. The chain uses TRBV29-1 and TRBJ1-1, with 10 bases fitting TRBD1. Per the germline V gene, CDR1 is SQVTM and CDR2 is ANQGSEA. V was pared by 5 bases and J by 5 bases, with 2 bases of the junction left unmatched. The length of the CDR3 is 12 residues. The CDR3 loop is CSVWTGGTEAFF. The CDR3 DNA reads as TGCAGCGTTTGGACAGGGGGTACTGAAGCTTTCTTT.